Sequencing of this TCR beta chain was carried out in a study of regulatory T cells in long-lasting Graves disease. As regards this clonotype: Its target is unknown.

The authors built TCR beta libraries using iRepertoire HTBI primers and Arm-PCR of CDR3 regions. MiXCR was run by TCRdb on the multiplex PCR reads, yielding one entry per CDR3 protein. Counted here are roughly 500,000 distinct CDR3 sequences, roughly 21% occurring once; the ten biggest clones make up about 7%. The time point was: persistent/refractory GD, antithyroid drugs over 5 years with positive TRAb. The authors made the TCR library using RNA they extracted from PBMCs. Graves' disease was diagnosed by American Thyroid Association guidelines. The CDR3 has 18 amino acids. After removal of 0 bases from V and 4 bases from J, the junction contained 13 bases not matched to a gene. Germline V CDR1 and CDR2: DFQATT, SNEGSKA (reference sequence). Overall study findings and caveats: Results may be inaccurate due to the small sample size.

The TCR was taken from a female donor with Graves disease. The sequenced sample was peripheral blood mononuclear cells (PBMCs), obtained when the disease was refractory, from a patient treated with antithyroid drugs. This chain links TRBV20-1 with TRBJ1-4; TRBD1 matches at 8 bases. The CDR3 bases are TGCAGTGCTAGAGATTTGGCAGGGGGCCCGCCAGTTAATGAAAAACTGTTTTTT. Encoded protein: CSARDLAGGPPVNEKLFF.